This is a list of T cell receptor beta chains from one sample in a study of T cell repertoires in cytomegalovirus infection. MiXCR, applied by TCRdb to the reads, yields one record per CDR3 protein. In the table there are some 900,000 distinct CDR3 sequences, around a third of which are singletons. The antigens for these receptors are not known. The specimen comprised cultured CD8+ T cells from PBMCs, sampled from culture after CMV antigen stimulation. Receptors originate from a human donor in good health (CMV status not recorded). Some clones in this sample may be carry-over from other donors' samples. The CDR3 runs from the conserved cysteine through the conserved F or W. D genes are given only for firm matches. Clone size is not always given. Where it is, it says once, few, many or a class for expanded clones.

TRBJ2-7,TRBD1,TRBV6-5,few,CASRDRDRGYEQYF,TGTGCCAGCAGGGACCGGGACAGGGGCTACGAGCAGTACTTC
TRBJ2-2,-,TRBV7-9,once,CASRSGHHTGELFF,TGTGCCAGCAGATCGGGACACCACACCGGGGAGCTGTTTTTT
TRBJ2-1,TRBD1,TRBV18,-,CASSPTGTVNNEQFF,TGTGCCAGCTCACCTACGGGGACAGTCAACAATGAGCAGTTCTTC
TRBJ2-3,TRBD1,TRBV24-1,-,CATSERDRDSTDTQYF,TGTGCCACCAGTGAGAGGGACAGGGATAGCACAGATACGCAGTATTTT
TRBJ2-3,-,TRBV6-8,few,CASSDPDTDTQYF,TGTGCCAGCAGTGACCCGGACACAGATACGCAGTATTTT
TRBJ1-1,-,TRBV6-5,-,CASSSDQNKGWAEAFF,TGTGCCAGCAGTTCGGACCAAAACAAGGGGTGGGCTGAAGCTTTCTTT
TRBJ2-1,-,TRBV27,-,CASSRRGEYNEQFF,TGTGCCAGCAGTCGACGAGGGGAATACAATGAGCAGTTCTTC
TRBJ2-3,-,TRBV20-1,few,CSARDRVGRTITDTQYF,TGCAGTGCTAGAGATCGAGTGGGGCGCACTATCACAGATACGCAGTATTTT
TRBJ2-3,TRBD1,TRBV4-3,-,CASSQVGPHTGGPPDTQYF,TGCGCCAGCAGCCAAGTAGGGCCACACACAGGGGGCCCTCCGGATACGCAGTATTTT
TRBJ2-1,-,TRBV29-1,-,CSVDLTVYNEQFF,TGCAGCGTTGACCTGACAGTTTACAATGAGCAGTTCTTC
TRBJ1-6,-,TRBV7-2,many,CASAGQGSSYNSPLHF,TGTGCCAGCGCCGGGCAGGGGAGCTCCTATAATTCACCCCTCCACTTT
TRBJ2-3,-,TRBV29-1,-,CSVEGRGRLEDTQYF,TGCAGCGTTGAGGGGAGGGGGCGCTTGGAAGATACGCAGTATTTT
TRBJ2-6,-,TRBV7-6,many,CASSPENPVSGANVLTF,TGTGCCAGCAGCCCCGAGAATCCGGTTTCTGGGGCCAACGTCCTGACTTTC
TRBJ1-2,-,TRBV2,-,CASSEVPGYYGYTF,TGTGCCAGCAGTGAAGTCCCGGGGTACTATGGCTACACCTTC
TRBJ1-5,TRBD1,TRBV24-1,-,CATSPRTGGDQPQHF,TGTGCCACCAGCCCGAGGACAGGCGGAGATCAGCCCCAGCATTTT
TRBJ2-1,TRBD2,TRBV6-5,-,CASSYSDPSGASYNEQFF,TGTGCCAGCAGTTACTCGGACCCTAGCGGTGCCTCCTACAATGAGCAGTTCTTC
TRBJ1-6,-,TRBV4-1,-,CASSQARGGRAINSPLHF,TGCGCCAGCAGCCAAGCTCGGGGCGGGAGAGCAATTAATTCACCCCTCCACTTT
TRBJ2-7,-,TRBV20-1,-,CSARGRVPGYEQYF,TGCAGTGCTAGAGGCAGGGTCCCGGGCTACGAGCAGTACTTC
TRBJ2-1,TRBD1,TRBV7-9,few,CASRGFETGVNEQFF,TGTGCCAGCAGGGGATTCGAGACAGGGGTCAATGAGCAGTTCTTC
TRBJ1-2,TRBD1,TRBV7-9,few,CASSFQQGQEGYTF,TGTGCCAGCAGCTTCCAACAGGGACAGGAGGGCTACACCTTC
TRBJ2-1,TRBD1,TRBV9,few,CASSPSGGTGAHNEQFF,TGTGCCAGCAGCCCCTCCGGTGGGACAGGGGCCCACAATGAGCAGTTCTTC
TRBJ2-3,-,TRBV7-9,-,CASSVSLLVDTQYF,TGTGCCAGCAGCGTCTCCCTTTTGGTAGATACGCAGTATTTT
TRBJ2-7,TRBD2,TRBV12-3/TRBV12-4,few,CASSLSAGDSYEQYF,TGTGCCAGCAGTTTATCGGCGGGGGACTCCTACGAGCAGTACTTC
TRBJ2-5,TRBD2,TRBV2,-,CASSEVSSGGFYQETQYF,TGTGCCAGCAGTGAAGTCAGTAGCGGGGGGTTCTACCAAGAGACCCAGTACTTC
TRBJ1-2,-,TRBV6-8,-,CASSSTGIDGYTF,TGTGCCAGCAGTTCTACAGGGATAGATGGCTACACCTTC
TRBJ1-4,TRBD1,TRBV6-6,-,CASSYSTGREKLFF,TGTGCCAGCAGTTACTCGACAGGGCGGGAAAAACTGTTTTTT
TRBJ1-1,-,TRBV12-3/TRBV12-4,many,CASSDRRRNTEAFF,TGTGCCAGCAGTGACAGGAGACGGAACACTGAAGCTTTCTTT
TRBJ2-3,-,TRBV28,few,CASSLSSSGDTQYF,TGTGCCAGCAGTTTAAGTTCCTCGGGAGATACGCAGTATTTT
TRBJ1-1,-,TRBV7-6,few,CASSLTGHLMNTEAFF,TGTGCCAGCAGCTTGACGGGACACCTTATGAACACTGAAGCTTTCTTT
TRBJ1-5,-,TRBV27,once,CASRGGAWNQPQHF,TGTGCCAGCCGGGGAGGGGCTTGGAATCAGCCCCAGCATTTT
TRBJ1-1,-,TRBV10-3,-,CAISEPQGGRTEAFF,TGTGCCATCAGTGAGCCGCAGGGTGGTCGCACTGAAGCTTTCTTT
TRBJ2-2,TRBD1,TRBV28,few,CASSLPGQLLTGELFF,TGTGCCAGCAGTTTACCGGGACAGTTACTCACCGGGGAGCTGTTTTTT
TRBJ2-4,-,TRBV5-8,-,CASSLWDNKNIQYF,TGTGCCAGCAGCTTGTGGGACAACAAAAACATTCAGTACTTC
TRBJ1-2,TRBD1,TRBV28,-,CASSPKTGGAGYGYTF,TGTGCCAGCAGTCCTAAGACAGGGGGCGCCGGCTATGGCTACACCTTC
TRBJ2-7,-,TRBV27,-,CAAAKPGTNYEQYF,TGTGCAGCCGCCAAACCCGGGACAAACTACGAGCAGTACTTC
TRBJ1-2,-,TRBV12-5,-,CASVGTAVRANYGYTF,TGTGCTAGTGTGGGGACTGCCGTCCGAGCTAACTATGGCTACACCTTC
TRBJ2-5,-,TRBV11-1,-,CASSLASVWRETQYF,TGTGCCAGCAGCTTAGCGTCTGTTTGGCGAGAGACCCAGTACTTC
TRBJ2-1,TRBD2,TRBV7-2,few,CASSPSTSGQQFF,TGTGCCAGCAGCCCCAGCACTAGCGGACAGCAGTTCTTC
TRBJ2-1,-,TRBV7-8,-,CASSPSGPTYNEQFF,TGTGCCAGCAGCCCAAGCGGTCCCACCTACAATGAGCAGTTCTTC
TRBJ1-1,-,TRBV6-1,-,CASSGPPGKAFF,TGTGCCAGCAGTGGACCCCCGGGGAAAGCTTTCTTT
TRBJ2-1,-,TRBV19,-,CASSTTGISYNEQFF,TGTGCCAGTAGTACGACAGGTATCTCCTACAATGAGCAGTTCTTC
TRBJ2-3,TRBD1,TRBV7-9,-,CASSGNRGASTDTQYF,TGTGCCAGCAGCGGAAACAGGGGCGCTAGCACAGATACGCAGTATTTT
TRBJ2-1,TRBD2,TRBV29-1,few,CSAGLAREQFF,TGCAGCGCTGGACTAGCCCGGGAGCAGTTCTTC
TRBJ1-1,-,TRBV6-6,-,CASSSQEQTEAFF,TGTGCCAGCAGCTCCCAGGAACAGACTGAAGCTTTCTTT
TRBJ2-5,-,TRBV7-4,-,CASSLAIEGETQYF,TGTGCCAGCAGCTTGGCCATCGAGGGGGAGACCCAGTACTTC
TRBJ2-2,-,TRBV7-9,-,CASSIGLSWTGELFF,TGTGCCAGCAGTATAGGGCTCTCCTGGACCGGGGAGCTGTTTTTT
TRBJ2-1,-,TRBV7-6,-,CASSLDQDSSEQFF,TGTGCTAGCAGCTTAGACCAGGACAGCTCAGAGCAGTTCTTC
TRBJ2-7,TRBD1,TRBV2,-,CATLGQPTYEQYF,TGTGCCACCTTGGGACAGCCAACCTACGAGCAGTACTTC
TRBJ2-1,TRBD2,TRBV7-6,many,CASSLLAGGHNEQFF,TGTGCCAGCAGCCTACTAGCGGGGGGTCACAATGAGCAGTTCTTC
TRBJ2-6,-,TRBV12-3/TRBV12-4,many,CASLSGANVLTF,TGTGCCAGCTTATCTGGGGCCAACGTCCTGACTTTC
TRBJ2-2,-,TRBV4-1,-,CASSQNRDMRNTGELFF,TGCGCCAGCAGCCAGAACCGGGACATGAGGAACACCGGGGAGCTGTTTTTT
TRBJ2-2,-,TRBV24-1,few,CATSDRQIKDTGELFF,TGTGCCACCAGTGATCGGCAGATTAAGGACACCGGGGAGCTGTTTTTT
TRBJ2-3,-,TRBV20-1,-,CSARTEDTQYF,TGCAGTGCTAGGACCGAAGATACGCAGTATTTT
TRBJ1-2,-,TRBV2,few,CASSETEGDGYTF,TGTGCCAGCAGTGAGACGGAAGGGGATGGCTACACCTTC
TRBJ2-5,-,TRBV4-1,-,CASSQDGRQETQYF,TGCGCCAGCAGCCAAGACGGCAGACAAGAGACCCAGTACTTC